This passage covers 5 T cell receptor beta chains from one sample sequenced in a study of cytotoxic CD8 clonotypes in ibrutinib-treated CLL. TCRdb's table, derived via immunoSEQ multiplex PCR, lists solely in-frame clones and lacks some. The sample yields fewer than 400,000 clones, about 64% seen once. The input for sequencing was PBMCs, taken after 36 months of ibrutinib treatment. These receptors came from a human donor with chronic lymphocytic leukemia.

The chain uses TRBV27 and TRBJ2-7; perhaps TRBD1 as D (6 bases). Per germline, CDR1 MNHEY and CDR2 SMNVEV (reference sequence). CDR3 length: 15 residues. V was shortened by 5 bases and J by 2 bases, with 16 bases between the two germline ends. The CDR3 sequence is CASSPQGTLPYEQYF. CDR3 sequence (DNA): TGTGCCAGCAGTCCACAGGGTACCCTTCCCTACGAGCAGTACTTC.

This clone appeared once. The rearrangement joins TRBV5-1 to TRBJ2-1; TRBD1 agrees at 9 bases. J lost 9 bases, V lost 0 bases, and 7 bases had no gene match. Germline CDR1 reads SGHRS; CDR2 reads YFSETQ. There are 15 residues in the CDR3. The CDR3 DNA sequence: TGCGCCAGCAGCTTGGTGGCGGACAGGGGCGCTGAGCAGTTCTTC. Protein sequence: CASSLVADRGAEQFF.

The chain is built from TRBV5-8 and TRBJ2-5, with 15 bases aligning to TRBD2. The germline CDR1 and CDR2 sequences are SGHTS and YDEGEE. This CDR3 region has 17 residues. J was trimmed by 2 bases and V by 4 bases; bases with no gene match: 6. The CDR3 bases are TGTGCCAGCAGCATCGGACTAGCGGGAGGGAGGCAAGAGACCCAGTACTTC. This gives the protein CASSIGLAGGRQETQYF.

This clone came up a few times. The chain combines TRBV19 with TRBJ1-5; D gene unclear. The CDR3 is made up of 13 amino acids. With 3 bases removed from V and 1 base from J, the gap between germline ends came to 4 bases. CDR1 and CDR2 (germline): LNHDA, SQIVND (reference sequence). The CDR3 DNA reads TGTGCCAGTAGTATGAACAGCAATCAGCCCCAGCATTTT. As protein: CASSMNSNQPQHF.

The chain couples TRBV6-1 to TRBJ2-7, with 9 positions matching TRBD1. V dropped 4 bases and J dropped 4; count of bases not matched to a gene: 8. This CDR3 spans 15 amino acids. The germline V gene has CDR1 MNHNS and CDR2 SASEGT. For the CDR3, the DNA is TGTGCCAGCAGTGTAGGGACAGGGACGAGGTACGAGCAGTACTTC. Residues: CASSVGTGTRYEQYF.